What follows are 2 T cell receptor beta chains derived from one specimen sequenced in a study of shared clonotypes between healthy human individuals. Sequenced by immunoSEQ multiplex PCR; TCRdb stores in-frame clones only, minus some. The data contain millions of clones, under 95% of them seen just once; the ten biggest clones take up more than 1.5%. Naive CD8 populations comprised CD45RO-negative cells positively selected for CCR7, excluding terminally differentiated effector memory CD45RA+ cells. The specimen was naive CD8+ T cells from PBMCs. Receptors were obtained from a man between 18 and 35 years old in good health. Some clones in this sample may be carry-over from other donors' samples.

The genes are TRBV29-1 and TRBJ2-5, with a possible D match to TRBD1 (5 bases). The DNA end lines up better with TRBJ2-7; the J call may be wrong. Per germline, CDR1 SQVTM and CDR2 ANQGSEA. The CDR3 is 13 amino acids. The CDR3 coding sequence is TGCAGCGTTCTGACAGACCAAGCCTACGAGCAGTACTTC. Protein product: CSVLTDQAYEQYF.

The J gene is TRBJ2-1, the V gene TRBV9; 9 nucleotides align to TRBD2. With 2 bases clipped from V and 8 bases from J, the junction kept 8 bases outside the gene matches. This CDR3 contains 15 residues. Germline CDR1 SGDLS, CDR2 YYNGEE. The CDR3 DNA sequence: TGTGCCAGCAGCGTGATGGCGGGAGGGTGGGATGAGCAGTTCTTC. Protein: CASSVMAGGWDEQFF.